This T cell receptor (beta chain) was identified in a study of T-cell reconstitution after alpha-beta-depleted transplantation in children. The CDR3 runs 13 residues. V lost 5 bases to trimming and J lost 3 bases, with 8 bases between them. From germline, CDR1 is SGHTA and CDR2 FQGNSA. This clonotype occurred a few times. TCRbeta library construction was performed incorporating unique molecular identifiers. One entry per CDR3 protein, called by TCRdb with MiXCR from the PCR reads. There are 350,000 to 450,000 distinct CDR3 sequences in the sample; roughly 22% occur only once, and around 3.9% lies in the top ten.

This specimen was PBMCs from the stem cell graft donor, taken from the stem cell graft. The chain combines TRBV7-2 with TRBJ1-5; D is ambiguous. The clonotype originates from a human donor who donated a stem cell graft to a child with acute myeloid leukemia. Here the CDR3 DNA reads TGTGCCAGCAGCGCCCAGAACAATCAGCCCCAGCATTTT. Protein product: CASSAQNNQPQHF.